These 7 T cell receptor beta chains came from one sample sequenced in a study of blood T cells in healthy people across ages. A second PCR, run for roughly 7 to 12 cycles, used a sample-barcoded 5' primer plus a J-beta primer mix. TCRdb re-analysed the 5' RACE reads in MiXCR, keeping a single row per CDR3 protein. The repertoire holds some 1.4 million distinct CDR3 sequences, with 42% as singletons. Sequenced: blood. The origin of the receptors is a woman aged 18-29 years in good health.

The chain uses TRBV6-6 and TRBJ1-1; TRBD1 agrees at 10 bases. Germline-derived CDR1 and CDR2 are MNHNY and SVGAGI (reference sequence). This CDR3 contains 14 residues. V lost 10 bases, J lost 7 bases, and 12 bases stayed unmatched. This CDR3 is CATQGQGGVSEAFF. CDR3 nucleotides: TGTGCCACCCAAGGACAGGGGGGTGTTAGTGAAGCTTTCTTT.

This clonotype was picked up a small number of times. The chain uses TRBV6-1 and TRBJ2-7, with TRBD1 matching over 9 bases. Germline assignment: CDR1 MNHNS and CDR2 SASEGT. The CDR3 totals 14 residues. After removal of 5 bases from V and 4 bases from J, the junction contained 6 bases not matched to a gene. CDR3 bases: TGTGCCAGCAGTTTTGGACAGGGGAAGTACGAGCAGTACTTC. Translation gives CASSFGQGKYEQYF.

A few counts support this clonotype. The chain links TRBV6-1 to TRBJ2-7; D gene ambiguous. Germline loops: CDR1 MNHNS, CDR2 SASEGT. CDR3 length: 15 residues. V was shortened by 6 bases and J by 1 base, with 16 bases between the two germline ends. The CDR3 reads CASSTTPSPSYEQYF. The CDR3 DNA is TGTGCCAGCAGCACAACCCCGTCCCCTTCCTACGAGCAGTACTTC.

The J gene is TRBJ2-4, the V gene TRBV20-1; the D gene is possibly TRBD2 (6 bases). The J call may be in error: the DNA end matches TRBJ2-7 better. The CDR3 spans 15 residues. CDR1 is DFQATT, CDR2 SNEGSKA, per germline (reference sequence). Written as DNA, the CDR3 is TGCAGTGCTAGAGTAGGTAGCGGAACCTTCTACGAGCAGTACTTC. It encodes CSARVGSGTFYEQYF.

V usage is TRBV4-1 and J usage is TRBJ2-1, with 8 bases aligning to TRBD2. The CDR3 has 18 residues. Per germline, CDR1 MGHRA and CDR2 YSYEKL. V gave up 2 bases and J gave up 4 bases; unmatched junction bases: 13. The CDR3 DNA reads TGCGCCAGCAGCCAATGGGAAGGGGGTAGCGGGGCGTACAATGAGCAGTTCTTC. Its protein is CASSQWEGGSGAYNEQFF.

A single count supports this clonotype. The rearrangement uses TRBV11-2 and TRBJ2-1; 8 nucleotides match TRBD2. The CDR3 sequence is 16 residues long. V gave up 3 bases and J gave up 6 bases; unmatched junction bases: 10. Germline V gene lookup returns CDR1 SGHAT and CDR2 FQNNGV. CDR3 protein: CASSFQQREPLNEQFF. In DNA form, the CDR3 reads TGTGCCAGCAGCTTCCAACAGCGGGAGCCTCTCAATGAGCAGTTCTTC.

This clonotype came up a few times. CDR3 residues: CSARVSSGYYEQYF. The DNA for the CDR3 is TGCAGTGCTAGGGTTTCTAGCGGATACTACGAGCAGTACTTC. The V gene is TRBV20-1, the J gene TRBJ2-7; TRBD2 matches 7 bases. Trimming took 3 bases from V and 3 from J; bases not matched to a gene: 8. CDR3 size: 14 residues. Germline CDR1 reads DFQATT; CDR2 reads SNEGSKA (reference sequence).